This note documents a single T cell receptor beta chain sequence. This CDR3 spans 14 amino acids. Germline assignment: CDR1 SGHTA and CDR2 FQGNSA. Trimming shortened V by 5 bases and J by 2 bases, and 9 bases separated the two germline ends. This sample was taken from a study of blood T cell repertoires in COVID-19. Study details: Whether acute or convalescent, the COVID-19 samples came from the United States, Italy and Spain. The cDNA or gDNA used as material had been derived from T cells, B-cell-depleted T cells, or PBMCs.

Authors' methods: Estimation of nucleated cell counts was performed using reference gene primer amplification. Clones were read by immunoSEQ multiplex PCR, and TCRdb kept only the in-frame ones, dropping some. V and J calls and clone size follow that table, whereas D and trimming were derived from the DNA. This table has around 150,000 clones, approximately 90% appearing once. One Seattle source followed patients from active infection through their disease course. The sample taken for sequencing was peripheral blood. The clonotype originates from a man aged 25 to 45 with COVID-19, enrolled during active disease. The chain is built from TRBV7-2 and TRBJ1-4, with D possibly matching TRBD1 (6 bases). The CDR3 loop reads CASSRGATNEKLFF. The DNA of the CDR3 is TGTGCCAGCAGCCGGGGGGCTACTAATGAAAAACTGTTTTTT. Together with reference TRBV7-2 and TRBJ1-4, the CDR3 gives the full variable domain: GAGVSQSPSNKVTEKGKDVELRCDPISGHTALYWYRQSLGQGLEFLIYFQGNSAPDKSGLPSDRFSAERTGGSVSTLTIQRTQQEDSAVYLCASSRGATNEKLFFGSGTQLSVL.